The 25 T cell receptor beta chains below all came from one sample that was sequenced in a study of Ad26.COV2.S vaccination and SARS-CoV-2 variants. Produced via immunoSEQ multiplex PCR; TCRdb's table is partial and in-frame only. The sample consists of some 190,000 clones, roughly 85% of them appearing once. This specimen consisted of peripheral blood, obtained after recovery from COVID-19. Receptors were obtained from a human donor who had recovered from COVID-19.

The J gene is TRBJ2-3, the V gene TRBV12-3 or TRBV12-4, with D maybe TRBD2 (5 bases). V lost 5 bases, J lost 2 bases, and 8 bases lay in between. The CDR3 is made up of 13 amino acids. The CDR3 nucleotides read TGTGCCAGCAGTGCGGACTTCACAGATACGCAGTATTTT. Translating it yields CASSADFTDTQYF.

The chain carries TRBV7-9 and TRBJ1-1, with 7 bases fitting TRBD1. V shed 4 bases, J shed 4 bases, and the junction held 9 bases outside the gene matches. This CDR3 has 15 amino acids. CDR1 and CDR2 (germline): SEHNR, FQNEAQ (reference sequence). CDR3 loop: CASSSTPTGITEAFF. The CDR3 bases are TGTGCCAGCAGCTCAACCCCGACAGGGATCACTGAAGCTTTCTTT.

Concerning this clone itself: Other DNA sequences within the sample encode an identical CDR3. This chain links TRBV12-3 or TRBV12-4 with TRBJ1-5, with unresolved D. The V gene lost 2 bases and the J gene lost 6 bases, with 5 bases spanning the gap. This CDR3 has 12 amino acids. The CDR3 loop reads CASSLLAQPQHF. The CDR3 region has the DNA TGTGCCAGCAGTTTATTAGCTCAGCCCCAGCATTTT.

The chain has TRBV3-1 (or the pseudogene TRBV3-2) and TRBJ2-7, with a weak D call TRBD1 (6 bases). The CDR3 extends over 16 amino acids. Germline values: CDR1 LGHDT, CDR2 YNNKEL (reference sequence). Deletions cut 4 bases from V and 5 bases from J, with 21 bases between. This chain's CDR3 is CASSPLGVQGINEQYF. The CDR3 DNA reads as TGTGCCAGCAGCCCTCTAGGCGTCCAGGGGATAAACGAGCAGTACTTC.

The chain joins TRBV30 to TRBJ2-1; D perhaps matches TRBD1 (6 bases). Trimming shortened V by 0 bases and J by 7 bases, and 13 bases separated the two germline ends. CDR1 is GTSNPN and CDR2 is SVGIG in the germline V gene (reference sequence). The CDR3 is 14 residues long. The CDR3 nucleotides read TGTGCCTGGAGTGTAAGGGGGACGCTAAATGAGCAGTTCTTC. Translating gives CAWSVRGTLNEQFF.

The chain uses TRBV29-1 and TRBJ2-2, with D perhaps TRBD1 (5 bases). The CDR3 totals 13 residues. V lost 3 bases to trimming and J lost 7 bases, with 12 bases between them. The germline gives CDR1 SQVTM, CDR2 ANQGSEA. CDR3 DNA sequence: TGCAGCGTTGACAGGGCCGGCGGCGGGGAGCTGTTTTTT. Translated, it gives CSVDRAGGGELFF.

The genes are TRBV28 and TRBJ1-2; D not resolved. V lost 10 bases to trimming and J lost 3 bases, with 15 bases between them. The CDR3 is 13 residues long. The germline CDR1 and CDR2 sequences are MDHEN and SYDVKM. The CDR3 protein is CATFSPSDYGYTF. The CDR3 coding sequence is TGTGCCACGTTTTCTCCTTCTGACTATGGCTACACCTTC.

This rearrangement joins TRBV6-5 to TRBJ2-3, with D possibly being TRBD1 or TRBD2 (5 bases each). This CDR3 has 14 residues. V was trimmed by 6 bases and J by 4 bases, leaving 14 bases between them. Per the germline V gene, CDR1 is MNHEY and CDR2 is SVGAGI. The CDR3 reads CASSSGRWADTQYF. The CDR3 DNA follows: TGTGCCAGCAGCTCAGGGAGATGGGCAGATACGCAGTATTTT.

This rearrangement joins TRBV18 to TRBJ1-1; perhaps TRBD1 as D (5 bases). The V end was cut by 3 bases, the J end by 1 base, with 12 bases between. CDR1 KGHSH and CDR2 LQKENI come from the germline V gene. The CDR3 runs 15 residues. CDR3 coding DNA: TGTGCCAGCTCACCCCTGGGGGGATCGAACACTGAAGCTTTCTTT. This translates into CASSPLGGSNTEAFF.

V is TRBV5-3 and J is TRBJ2-1; 9 positions agree with TRBD2. TRBV5-3 is given ORF status, its function remaining uncertain. After removal of 1 base from V and 8 bases from J, the junction contained 7 bases not matched to a gene. This CDR3 spans 15 amino acids. The CDR3 DNA sequence: TGTGCCAGAAGCTTGTTAGCGGGAGCATGCTATGAGCAGTTCTTC. This codes for CARSLLAGACYEQFF.

The rearrangement links TRBV2 to TRBJ2-2; TRBD1 matches 9 bases. With V trimmed by 5 bases and J by 1 base, 5 bases remained unmatched. The CDR3 has 16 residues. Germline lookup yields CDR1 SNHLY and CDR2 FYNNEI. CDR3 nucleotide sequence: TGTGCCAGCAGTTTACAGGGGGCCAAGAACACCGGGGAGCTGTTTTTT. Translated, it gives CASSLQGAKNTGELFF.

This chain links TRBV4-1 with TRBJ2-3, with D perhaps matching TRBD2 (5 bases). V dropped 1 base and J dropped 3 bases, with 11 bases sitting between them. The germline gives CDR1 MGHRA, CDR2 YSYEKL. The CDR3 runs to 15 residues. The CDR3 region is CASSQGNSVTDTQYF. As DNA, the CDR3 is TGCGCCAGCAGCCAAGGCAATAGCGTGACAGATACGCAGTATTTT.

The genes are TRBV2 and TRBJ2-3; 8 bases align to TRBD2. Losses at the gene ends were 6 bases for V and 6 bases for J; bases not matched to a gene: 5. The germline V gene has CDR1 SNHLY and CDR2 FYNNEI. The CDR3 is 13 residues long. The CDR3 region is CASRVGGADTQYF. The CDR3 DNA reads TGTGCCAGCAGAGTCGGGGGGGCGGATACGCAGTATTTT.

J is TRBJ1-3 and V is TRBV4-1; a weak D match, TRBD1 (5 bases). Trimming left V 11 bases short and J 0 bases short, with 14 bases between. This CDR3 contains 14 residues. Germline CDR1 MGHRA, CDR2 YSYEKL. CDR3 amino acids: CAGGAGHSGNTIYF. The CDR3 DNA follows: TGCGCCGGTGGGGCCGGACACTCTGGAAACACCATATATTTT.

This sequence joins TRBV28 and TRBJ1-4; D gene ambiguous. Per the germline V gene, CDR1 is MDHEN and CDR2 is SYDVKM. V lost 4 bases and J lost 2, with 8 bases in between. This CDR3 region has 14 residues. The CDR3, as DNA: TGTGCCAGCAGTTCACCGGTGACTAATGAAAAACTGTTTTTT. It translates to CASSSPVTNEKLFF.

This chain uses TRBV2 with TRBJ1-5, with D unresolved. Germline V gene sequence: CDR1 SNHLY, CDR2 FYNNEI. This CDR3 spans 14 amino acids. V lost 5 bases to trimming and J lost 4 bases, with 12 bases between them. Written as DNA, the CDR3 is TGTGCCAGCAGTTCTCGCTCAAGGAATCAGCCCCAGCATTTT. Amino acids: CASSSRSRNQPQHF.

This clone has only one observation. The chain links TRBV15 to TRBJ1-2; D might be TRBD1 (5 bases). Germline CDR1 LNHNV, CDR2 YYDKDF (reference sequence). CDR3 length: 13 amino acids. V was pared by 1 base and J by 5 bases, with 8 bases between. The DNA for the CDR3 is TGTGCCACCAGCAGAGCTCAGGGTTATGGCTACACCTTC. It translates to CATSRAQGYGYTF.

The genes are TRBV9 and TRBJ2-2; D not certain. Between the trimmed V and J ends, which lost 4 bases and 1 base, there was a span of 20 bases. Germline assignment: CDR1 SGDLS and CDR2 YYNGEE. This CDR3 spans 18 amino acids. For the CDR3, the DNA is TGTGCCAGCAGCTCCCCCAGGACCGGATATGAGAACACCGGGGAGCTGTTTTTT. Its translation is CASSSPRTGYENTGELFF.

The chain links TRBV6-5 to TRBJ2-5, with D perhaps assigned TRBD1 or TRBD2 (5 bases each). V dropped 8 bases and J dropped 5 bases, with 15 bases sitting between them. The CDR3 covers 13 residues. Germline V gene lookup returns CDR1 MNHEY and CDR2 SVGAGI. The CDR3, as DNA: TGTGCCAGCGGGGGACCCCATGGGGAGACCCAGTACTTC. Protein: CASGGPHGETQYF.

The CDR3 DNA reads as TGTGCCAGCAGCCAGGACTCCTCGGGATGGGCCGGGGAGCTGTTTTTT. Translated, it gives CASSQDSSGWAGELFF. V usage is TRBV3-1 (or the pseudogene TRBV3-2) and J usage is TRBJ2-2; tentatively, D is TRBD2 (5 bases). Germline loops: CDR1 LGHDT, CDR2 YNNKEL (reference sequence). V shed 3 bases and J shed 6 bases, with 17 bases lying between them. This CDR3 is 16 amino acids long.

V usage is TRBV9 and J usage is TRBJ1-1; D gene uncertain. Germline V gene lookup returns CDR1 SGDLS and CDR2 YYNGEE. Trimming left V 3 bases short and J 1 base short, with 10 bases between. The CDR3 consists of 14 residues. CDR3 in amino acids: CASSAGSQNTEAFF. CDR3 sequence (DNA): TGTGCCAGCAGCGCCGGCTCCCAGAACACTGAAGCTTTCTTT.

J is TRBJ2-3 and V is TRBV9, with 7 nucleotides matching TRBD1. In germline, CDR1 is SGDLS, CDR2 YYNGEE. The CDR3 sequence is 14 residues long. The ends lost 3 bases at V and 1 base at J; junction bases unmatched: 2. The CDR3 region has the DNA TGTGCCAGCAGCGAGGGGGCGGGCACAGATACGCAGTATTTT. Its translation: CASSEGAGTDTQYF. Full variable domain (rest looked up from reference TRBV9 and TRBJ2-3): DSGVTQTPKHLITATGQRVTLRCSPRSGDLSVYWYQQSLDQGLQFLIQYYNGEERAKGNILERFSAQQFPDLHSELNLSSLELGDSALYFCASSEGAGTDTQYFGPGTRLTVL.

The chain couples TRBV27 to TRBJ2-2; D unclear. The CDR3 length is 12 residues. Germline V gene data show CDR1 as MNHEY and CDR2 as SMNVEV (reference sequence). The V end lost 4 bases, the J end lost 5 bases, and 5 bases lay between the germline ends. The CDR3 loop is CASSSGTGELFF. CDR3 sequence (DNA): TGTGCCAGCAGTTCAGGTACCGGGGAGCTGTTTTTT.

The chain employs TRBV2 and TRBJ1-1; 8 nucleotides agree with TRBD1. J lost 5 bases, V lost 4 bases, and 6 bases had no gene match. Germline CDR1 reads SNHLY; CDR2 reads FYNNEI. The CDR3 covers 14 residues. The CDR3 DNA sequence: TGTGCCAGCAGTGGAACAGGGGGGTATACTGAAGCTTTCTTT. It specifies CASSGTGGYTEAFF.

The chain joins TRBV19 to TRBJ1-1; possibly TRBD1 for D (5 bases). CDR1 and CDR2 (germline): LNHDA, SQIVND (reference sequence). This CDR3 is 12 amino acids long. V was trimmed by 6 bases and J by 10 bases, leaving 15 bases between them. CDR3 coding DNA: TGTGCCAGTAGCCGGGACTCCCGAGGAGCTTTCTTT. Protein product: CASSRDSRGAFF.